This TCR beta chain was found in a study of neurological immune-mediated disorders. TCRdb independently ran MiXCR on the 5' RACE reads; one entry per CDR3 protein. Of 65,000 to 95,000 distinct CDR3 sequences listed, 5% to 6% are singletons. Specified time point: longitudinal time-point 2. For the unsorted libraries, 2 million PBMCs stored at -80 C served as input. Germline values: CDR1 SGHDN, CDR2 FVKESK. The ends were cut back, 5 bases at V and 2 bases at J, with 15 bases in the middle. This CDR3 is 16 amino acids long. The table lists this clonotype with many counts. The rearrangement joins TRBV14 to TRBJ2-2, with D possibly being TRBD1 (6 bases). The origin of this receptor is a woman aged 55-70 years with multiple sclerosis. Sequences were obtained from PBMCs. The CDR3 region is CASSDDRTFNTGELFF. The CDR3 DNA is TGTGCCAGCAGCGACGACAGGACCTTTAACACCGGGGAGCTGTTTTTT. The complete variable domain, with remaining parts taken from reference TRBV14 and TRBJ2-2, reads EAGVTQFPSHSVIEKGQTVTLRCDPISGHDNLYWYRRVMGKEIKFLLHFVKESKQDESGMPNNRFLAERTGGTYSTLKVQPAELEDSGVYFCASSDDRTFNTGELFFGEGSRLTVL.